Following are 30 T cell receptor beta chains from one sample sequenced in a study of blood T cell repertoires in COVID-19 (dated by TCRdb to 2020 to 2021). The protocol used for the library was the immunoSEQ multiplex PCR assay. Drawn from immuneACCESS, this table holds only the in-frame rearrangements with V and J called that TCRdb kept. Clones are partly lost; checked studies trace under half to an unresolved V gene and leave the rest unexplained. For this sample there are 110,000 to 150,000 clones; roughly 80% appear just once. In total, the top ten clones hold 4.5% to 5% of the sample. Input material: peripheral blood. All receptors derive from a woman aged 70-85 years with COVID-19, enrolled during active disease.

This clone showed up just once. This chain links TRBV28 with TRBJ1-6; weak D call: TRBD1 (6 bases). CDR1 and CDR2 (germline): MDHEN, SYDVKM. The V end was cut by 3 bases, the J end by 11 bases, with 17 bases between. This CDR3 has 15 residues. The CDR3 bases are TGTGCCAGCAGTTTTTTCCAGGGGTCGGTTGCACCCCTCCACTTT. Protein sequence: CASSFFQGSVAPLHF.

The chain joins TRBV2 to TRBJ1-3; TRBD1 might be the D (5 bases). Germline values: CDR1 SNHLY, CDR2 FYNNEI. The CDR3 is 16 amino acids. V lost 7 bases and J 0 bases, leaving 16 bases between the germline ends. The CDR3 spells CASNPAGVLSGNTIYF. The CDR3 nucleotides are TGTGCCAGCAACCCGGCGGGGGTTCTCTCTGGAAACACCATATATTTT.

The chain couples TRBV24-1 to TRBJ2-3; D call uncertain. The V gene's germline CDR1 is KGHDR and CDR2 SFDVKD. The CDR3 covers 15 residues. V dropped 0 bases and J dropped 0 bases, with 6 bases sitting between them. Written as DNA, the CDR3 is TGTGCCACCAGTGATTTGACCGGGAGCACAGATACGCAGTATTTT. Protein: CATSDLTGSTDTQYF.

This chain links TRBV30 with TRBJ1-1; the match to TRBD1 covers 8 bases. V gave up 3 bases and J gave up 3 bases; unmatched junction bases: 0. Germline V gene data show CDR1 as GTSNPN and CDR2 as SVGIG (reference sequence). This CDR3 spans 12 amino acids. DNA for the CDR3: TGTGCCTGGAGGGGACAGGACACTGAAGCTTTCTTT. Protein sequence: CAWRGQDTEAFF.

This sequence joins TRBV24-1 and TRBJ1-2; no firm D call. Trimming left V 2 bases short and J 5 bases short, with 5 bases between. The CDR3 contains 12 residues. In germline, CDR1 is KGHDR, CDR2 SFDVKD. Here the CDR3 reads CATSDSGYGYTF. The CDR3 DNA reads TGTGCCACCAGTGATTCCGGGTATGGCTACACCTTC.

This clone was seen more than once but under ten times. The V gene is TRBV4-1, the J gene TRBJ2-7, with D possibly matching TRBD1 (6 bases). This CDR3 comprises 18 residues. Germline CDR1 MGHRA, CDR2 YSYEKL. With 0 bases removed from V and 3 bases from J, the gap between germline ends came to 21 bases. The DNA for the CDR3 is TGCGCCAGCAGCCAAGATGCAGGGGTCGGGGTACCCTACTACGAGCAGTACTTC. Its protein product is CASSQDAGVGVPYYEQYF.

CDR3 in amino acids: CASSSRQFPKLFF. The CDR3 DNA reads TGTGCCAGCAGCTCACGACAGTTCCCAAAACTGTTTTTT. The V call is TRBV5-6, the J call TRBJ1-4; D perhaps matches TRBD1 (5 bases). This CDR3 is built from 13 residues. Germline CDR1 SGHDT, CDR2 YYEEEE. The V end was cut by 3 bases, the J end by 10 bases, with 13 bases between.

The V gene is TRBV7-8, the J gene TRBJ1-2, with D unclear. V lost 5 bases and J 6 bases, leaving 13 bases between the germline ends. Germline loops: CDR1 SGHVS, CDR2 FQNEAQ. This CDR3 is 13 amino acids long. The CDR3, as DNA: TGTGCCAGCAGCCTCGGGTTGTTGGATGGCTACACCTTC. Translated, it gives CASSLGLLDGYTF.

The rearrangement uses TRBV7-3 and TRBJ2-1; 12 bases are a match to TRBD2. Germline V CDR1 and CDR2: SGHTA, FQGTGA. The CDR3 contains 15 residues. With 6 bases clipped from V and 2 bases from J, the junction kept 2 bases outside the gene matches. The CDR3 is CASRTSGGPYNEQFF. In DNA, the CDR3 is TGTGCCAGCAGAACTAGCGGGGGGCCCTACAATGAGCAGTTCTTC. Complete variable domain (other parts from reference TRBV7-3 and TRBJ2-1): GAGVSQTPSNKVTEKGKYVELRCDPISGHTALYWYRQSLGQGPEFLIYFQGTGAADDSGLPNDRFFAVRPEGSVSTLKIQRTERGDSAVYLCASRTSGGPYNEQFFGPGTRLTVL.

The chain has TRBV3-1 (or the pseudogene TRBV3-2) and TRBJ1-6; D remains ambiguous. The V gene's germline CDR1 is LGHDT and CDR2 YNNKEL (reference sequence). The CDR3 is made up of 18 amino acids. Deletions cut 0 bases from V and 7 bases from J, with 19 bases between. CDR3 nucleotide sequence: TGTGCCAGCAGCCAAGATCGGAGGCCCCGGTCGGGGAATTCACCCCTCCACTTT. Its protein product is CASSQDRRPRSGNSPLHF.

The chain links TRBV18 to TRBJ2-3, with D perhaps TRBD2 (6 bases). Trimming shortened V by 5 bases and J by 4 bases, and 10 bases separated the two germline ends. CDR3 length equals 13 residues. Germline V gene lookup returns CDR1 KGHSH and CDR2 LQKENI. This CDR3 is CASSIGGPDTQYF. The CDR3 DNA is TGTGCCAGCTCAATCGGGGGACCAGATACGCAGTATTTT. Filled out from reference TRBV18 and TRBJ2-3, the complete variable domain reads NAGVMQNPRHLVRRRGQEARLRCSPMKGHSHVYWYRQLPEEGLKFMVYLQKENIIDESGMPKERFSAEFPKEGPSILRIQQVVRGDSAAYFCASSIGGPDTQYFGPGTRLTVL.

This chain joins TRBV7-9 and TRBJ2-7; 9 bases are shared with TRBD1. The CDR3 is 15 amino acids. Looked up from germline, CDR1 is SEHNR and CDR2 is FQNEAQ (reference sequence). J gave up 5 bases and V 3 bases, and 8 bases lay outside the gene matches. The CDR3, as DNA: TGTGCCAGCAGCTTCGGTCTGACAGGGGGTAACGAGCAGTACTTC. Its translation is CASSFGLTGGNEQYF.

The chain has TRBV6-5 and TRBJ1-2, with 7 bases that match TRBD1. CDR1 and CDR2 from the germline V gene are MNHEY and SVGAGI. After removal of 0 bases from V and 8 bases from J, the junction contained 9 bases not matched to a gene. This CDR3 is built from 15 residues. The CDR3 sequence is CASSYSGGQALGYTF. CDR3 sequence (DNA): TGTGCCAGCAGTTACTCCGGTGGACAGGCGTTAGGCTACACCTTC.

CDR3 residues: CASSKGGGKGQREEAFF. The DNA for the CDR3 is TGTGCCAGCAGCAAAGGGGGTGGTAAGGGACAACGAGAAGAAGCTTTCTTT. The chain couples TRBV21-1 to TRBJ1-1; TRBD1 is the table's D call, not checked against the DNA. TRBV21-1 is classified as a pseudogene. The CDR3 has 17 residues.

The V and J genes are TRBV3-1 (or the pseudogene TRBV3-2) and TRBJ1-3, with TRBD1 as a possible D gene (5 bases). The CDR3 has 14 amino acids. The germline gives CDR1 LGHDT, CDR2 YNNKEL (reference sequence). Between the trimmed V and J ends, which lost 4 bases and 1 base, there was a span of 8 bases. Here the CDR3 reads CASSLSGSGNTIYF. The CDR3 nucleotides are TGTGCCAGCAGCCTTTCAGGGTCTGGAAACACCATATATTTT.

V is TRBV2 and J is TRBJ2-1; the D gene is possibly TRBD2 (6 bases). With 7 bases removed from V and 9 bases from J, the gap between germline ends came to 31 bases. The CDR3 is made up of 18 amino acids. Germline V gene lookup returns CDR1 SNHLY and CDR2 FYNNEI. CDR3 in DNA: TGTGCCAGCATTCGCTCGGGACTGATGATTCGGGGATATAGTGAGCAGTTCTTC. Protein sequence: CASIRSGLMIRGYSEQFF.

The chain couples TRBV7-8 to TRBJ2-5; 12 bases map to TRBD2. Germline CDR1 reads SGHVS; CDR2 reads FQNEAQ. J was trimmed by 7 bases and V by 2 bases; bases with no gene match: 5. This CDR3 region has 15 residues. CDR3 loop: CASSLSSGGVGTQYF. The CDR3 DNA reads TGTGCCAGCAGCTTATCTAGCGGGGGGGTCGGGACCCAGTACTTC.

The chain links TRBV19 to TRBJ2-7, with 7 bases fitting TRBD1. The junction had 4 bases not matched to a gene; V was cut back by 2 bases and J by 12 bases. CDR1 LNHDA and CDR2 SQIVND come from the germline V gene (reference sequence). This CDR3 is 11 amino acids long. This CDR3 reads CASSINRGPYF. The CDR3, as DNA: TGTGCCAGTAGTATAAACAGGGGTCCGTACTTC.

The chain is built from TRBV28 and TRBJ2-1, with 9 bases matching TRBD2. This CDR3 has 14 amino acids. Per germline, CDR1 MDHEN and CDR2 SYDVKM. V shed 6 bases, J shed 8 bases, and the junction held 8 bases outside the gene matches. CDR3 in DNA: TGTGCCAGCAGGCCTGGGACTAGCTGGGATGAGCAGTTCTTC. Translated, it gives CASRPGTSWDEQFF.

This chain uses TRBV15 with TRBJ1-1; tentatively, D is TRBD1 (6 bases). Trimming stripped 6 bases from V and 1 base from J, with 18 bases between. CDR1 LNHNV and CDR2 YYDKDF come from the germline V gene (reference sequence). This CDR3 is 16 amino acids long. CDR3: CATRNVQGMSNTEAFF. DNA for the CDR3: TGTGCCACCAGAAACGTACAGGGAATGTCGAACACTGAAGCTTTCTTT.

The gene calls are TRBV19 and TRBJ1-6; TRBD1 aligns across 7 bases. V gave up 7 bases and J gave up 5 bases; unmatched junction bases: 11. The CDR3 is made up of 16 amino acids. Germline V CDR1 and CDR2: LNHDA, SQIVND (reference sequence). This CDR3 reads CASTLRPGQDNSPLHF. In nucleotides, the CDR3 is TGTGCCAGTACCCTACGACCCGGACAGGATAATTCACCCCTCCACTTT.

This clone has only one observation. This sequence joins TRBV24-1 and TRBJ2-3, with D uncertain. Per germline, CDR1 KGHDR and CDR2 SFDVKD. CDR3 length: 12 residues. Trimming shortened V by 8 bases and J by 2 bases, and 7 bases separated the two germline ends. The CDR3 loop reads CATMSPTDTQYF. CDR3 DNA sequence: TGTGCCACCATGAGCCCCACAGATACGCAGTATTTT.

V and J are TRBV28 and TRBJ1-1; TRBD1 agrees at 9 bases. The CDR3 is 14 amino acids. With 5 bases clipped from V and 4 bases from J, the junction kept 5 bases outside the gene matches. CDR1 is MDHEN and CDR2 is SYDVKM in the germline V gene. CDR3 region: CASSSYRGPTEAFF. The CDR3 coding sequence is TGTGCCAGCAGTAGCTACAGGGGGCCCACTGAAGCTTTCTTT.

The CDR3 DNA follows: TGTGCCAGCCAGGTCGGGGTTGGGGCTGAAGCTTTCTTT. Amino acid sequence: CASQVGVGAEAFF. This chain joins TRBV2 and TRBJ1-1; D not certain. Germline V gene data show CDR1 as SNHLY and CDR2 as FYNNEI. The CDR3 contains 13 residues. Trimming took off 8 bases at V and 6 bases at J, with 16 bases between the two ends.

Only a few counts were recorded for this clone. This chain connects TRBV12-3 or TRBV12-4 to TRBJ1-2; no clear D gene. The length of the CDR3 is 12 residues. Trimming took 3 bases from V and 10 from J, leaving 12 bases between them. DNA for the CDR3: TGTGCCAGCAGTTTCTACGGGTCCATCTACACCTTC. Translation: CASSFYGSIYTF.

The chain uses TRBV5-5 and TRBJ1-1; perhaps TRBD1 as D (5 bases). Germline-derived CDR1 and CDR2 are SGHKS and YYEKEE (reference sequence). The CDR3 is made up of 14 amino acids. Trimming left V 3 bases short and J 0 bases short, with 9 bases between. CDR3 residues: CASSSTTVNTEAFF. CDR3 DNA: TGTGCCAGCAGCTCAACGACAGTGAACACTGAAGCTTTCTTT.

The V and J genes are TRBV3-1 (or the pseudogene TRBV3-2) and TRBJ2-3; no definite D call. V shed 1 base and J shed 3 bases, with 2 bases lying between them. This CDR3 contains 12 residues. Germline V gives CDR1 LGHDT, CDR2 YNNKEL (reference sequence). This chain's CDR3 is CASSQATDTQYF. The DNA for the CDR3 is TGTGCCAGCAGCCAAGCAACAGATACGCAGTATTTT.

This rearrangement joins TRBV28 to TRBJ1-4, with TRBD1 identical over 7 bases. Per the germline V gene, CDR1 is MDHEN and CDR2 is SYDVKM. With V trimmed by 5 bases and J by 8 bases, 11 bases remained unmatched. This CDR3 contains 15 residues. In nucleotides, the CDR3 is TGTGCCAGCAGTACAATTCTAACAGGGGAAGAAAAACTGTTTTTT. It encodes CASSTILTGEEKLFF.

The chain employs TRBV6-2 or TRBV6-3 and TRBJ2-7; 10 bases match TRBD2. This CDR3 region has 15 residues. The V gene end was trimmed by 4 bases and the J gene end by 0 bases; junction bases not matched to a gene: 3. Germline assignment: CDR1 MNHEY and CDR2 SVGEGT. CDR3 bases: TGTGCCAGCAGTTCCGGACTAGCGGTCTCCTACGAGCAGTACTTC. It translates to CASSSGLAVSYEQYF.

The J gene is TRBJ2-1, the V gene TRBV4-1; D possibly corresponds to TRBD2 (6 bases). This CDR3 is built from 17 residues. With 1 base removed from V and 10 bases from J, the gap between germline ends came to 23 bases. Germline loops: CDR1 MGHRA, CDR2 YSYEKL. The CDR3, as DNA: TGCGCCAGCAGCCAAGCCTTCGGGACTGGGGTGATAGGGGAGCAGTTCTTC. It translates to CASSQAFGTGVIGEQFF.